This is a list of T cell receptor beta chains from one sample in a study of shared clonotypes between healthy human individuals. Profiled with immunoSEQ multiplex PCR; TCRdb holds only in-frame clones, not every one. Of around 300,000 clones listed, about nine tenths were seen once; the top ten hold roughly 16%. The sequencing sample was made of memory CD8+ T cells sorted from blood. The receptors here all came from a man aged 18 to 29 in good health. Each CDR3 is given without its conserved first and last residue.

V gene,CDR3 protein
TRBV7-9,ASSLAQGLYNEQF
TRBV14,ASSQDWGDSPHSPGELF
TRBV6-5,ASSYFGGEQF
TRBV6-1,ATNGLAGGGDTQY
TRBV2,ASSVRWMNQPQH
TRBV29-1,SVEEFGGLNTGELF
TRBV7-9,ASSFPTGAFWETQY
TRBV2,ASSAGGQPTGELF
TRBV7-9,ASSLALRGRREQY
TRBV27,ASSRTGAGLGYT
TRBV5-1,ASSLYDSGNTIY
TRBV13,ASSLGPSYNEQF
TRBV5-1,ASSLVASGTEAF
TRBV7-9,ASSPDLAGGPYNEQF
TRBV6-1,ASSDRGETQY
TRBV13,ASSIEGTQY
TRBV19,ASSILPPTGGTTEAF
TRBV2,ASSGSYEQY
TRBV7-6,ASRPSGSSYNSPLH
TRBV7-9,ASSFGPWAGTNTGELF
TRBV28,ASSPDKFDEKLF
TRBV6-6,ASSYLYGYT
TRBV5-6,ASSLELRGDTDTQY
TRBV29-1,SVAHSPLVYEQY
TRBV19,ASSIAQGAVNEQF
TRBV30,AWSPPGEGIFNTIY
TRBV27,ASSLGSTGYYGYT
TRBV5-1,ASSLAIAGELF
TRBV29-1,SVPGRRSYEQY
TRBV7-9,ASSSRLAGPKETQY
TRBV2,ASSFRDRDTDTQY
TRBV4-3,ASSQRSWETQY
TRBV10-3,AISDVTGGRSSGANVLT
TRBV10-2,ATSTAFSYEQY